This T cell receptor beta chain was documented in a study of cytomegalovirus exposure and HLA in healthy donors. General study points: The study recorded 150 to 200 TCR beta chains that were cytomegalovirus-associated. A later examination showed that TCR association rates differed by HLA locus, with DRB1 most and HLA-C fewest.

As for this clone: Its antigen is currently unknown.

The PCR had 60 Vbeta and 13 Jbeta primers. TCRdb's table, derived via immunoSEQ multiplex PCR, lists solely in-frame clones and lacks some. Seen here are around 64,000 clones, 65% to 90% observed once, and the top ten hold roughly a tenth. The V gene end was trimmed by 5 bases and the J gene end by 4 bases; junction bases not matched to a gene: 10. Germline V gives CDR1 SEHNR, CDR2 FQNEAQ (reference sequence). This CDR3 is 17 amino acids long. The sequence came from a female donor in good health and CMV-seronegative. Sequenced input: PBMCs. The chain links TRBV7-9 to TRBJ2-2; 10 nucleotides line up with TRBD1. CDR3 sequence (DNA): TGTGCCAGCAGCCACGTGACAGGGGGCGCGGGCACCGGGGAGCTGTTTTTT. Encoded protein: CASSHVTGGAGTGELFF.